The T cell receptor (beta chain) described here comes from a study of blood T cells in healthy people across ages. A second PCR, run for roughly 7 to 12 cycles, used a sample-barcoded 5' primer plus a J-beta primer mix. Unique molecular identifiers of 12 random nucleotides labeled each cDNA. MiXCR, run by TCRdb on the 5' RACE reads, gives a single entry per CDR3 protein. The sample carries about 1,800,000 distinct CDR3 sequences, roughly 27% recorded once. V lost 6 bases to trimming and J lost 6 bases, with 21 bases between them. CDR1 is SNHLY and CDR2 is FYNNEI in the germline V gene. This CDR3 spans 15 amino acids. On this clonotype itself: Its matching antigen is unknown.

Whole-study findings and limits: Researchers said unsorted PBMCs prevented a conclusive naive versus antigen-experienced comparison. Naive CD4+ cells and diversity were both higher in long-lived donors than in aged donors. With age, beta diversity per million T cells declined roughly linearly, significantly by 30 to 40.

Source material: blood. This sequence joins TRBV2 and TRBJ2-7, with a weak D call TRBD2 (7 bases). This receptor was taken from a woman aged 30 to 39 in good health. This CDR3 is CASSSLRGRAGEQYF. In DNA form, the CDR3 reads TGTGCCAGCAGCTCTCTGCGGGGGCGCGCGGGCGAGCAGTACTTC.